What follows are 10 T cell receptor beta chains derived from one specimen sequenced in a study of regulatory T cells in long-lasting Graves disease. According to the study, TCR beta libraries were built with iRepertoire HTBI primers and CDR3-region Arm-PCR. TCRdb recomputed calls from the multiplex PCR reads with MiXCR, one row per CDR3 protein. This sample yields roughly 610,000 distinct CDR3 sequences, of which around 15% are seen a single time; about 20% belongs to the top ten. Documented time point: newly diagnosed GD, antithyroid drugs for less than 3 months. After RNA was extracted from PBMCs, the TCR library was made from it. These sequences were also reported in another study, on T cells in Graves' hyperthyroidism and ophthalmopathy.

Sequencing used peripheral blood mononuclear cells (PBMCs), obtained at new diagnosis, from a patient treated with antithyroid drugs. Every receptor here comes from a woman in her thirties with Graves disease.

The table lists this clonotype with a few counts. This chain connects TRBV7-3 to TRBJ2-1, with a possible D match to TRBD1 (5 bases). The V end was cut by 3 bases, the J end by 0 bases, with 15 bases between. Looked up from germline, CDR1 is SGHTA and CDR2 is FQGTGA. This CDR3 region has 17 residues. The CDR3 is CASSFSGASSSYNEQFF. For the CDR3, the DNA is TGTGCCAGCAGCTTTTCTGGGGCCTCCAGCTCCTACAATGAGCAGTTCTTC.

In this sample, this clonotype turned up a few times. A read error may explain this, as a much larger clone is one base away. The J gene is TRBJ1-1, the V gene TRBV6-1; unclear D gene. There are 13 residues in the CDR3. Germline CDR1 reads MNHNS; CDR2 reads SASEGT. V lost 2 bases and J lost 1, with 5 bases in between. The CDR3 is CASSERRNTEAFF. The CDR3 DNA reads TGTGCCAGCAGTGAAAGACGGAACACTGAAGCTTTCTTT.

This clonotype was picked up many times. The gene calls are TRBV3-1 and TRBJ1-2, with D possibly being TRBD1 (6 bases). The CDR3 has 14 amino acids. Germline CDR1 is LGHDT and CDR2 is YNNKEL (reference sequence). With 3 bases removed from V and 3 bases from J, the gap between germline ends came to 11 bases. CDR3 sequence reads: CASSHRTGHYGYTF. CDR3 nucleotide sequence: TGTGCCAGCAGCCACCGAACAGGGCACTATGGCTACACCTTC.

The V and J genes are TRBV28 and TRBJ1-2; D call uncertain. This CDR3 has 13 residues. Germline V gene sequence: CDR1 MDHEN, CDR2 SYDVKM. Trimming removed 4 bases from V and 5 bases from J, with 11 bases in between. CDR3: CASSYNREYGYTF. CDR3 nucleotide sequence: TGTGCCAGCAGTTATAACAGAGAGTATGGCTACACCTTC.

At least ten counts were recorded for this clonotype. The chain uses TRBV7-9 and TRBJ1-5; no clear D gene. Trimming removed 5 bases from V and 4 bases from J, with 12 bases in between. Per the germline V gene, CDR1 is SEHNR and CDR2 is FQNEAQ (reference sequence). The CDR3 length is 14 residues. CDR3 region: CASSRGVPNQPQHF. The CDR3 DNA is TGTGCCAGCAGCCGTGGGGTACCGAATCAGCCCCAGCATTTT.

Points on this clonotype: Given a much more abundant clone one base away, this may be a read error. No conserved phenylalanine or tryptophan is present at the end of the CDR3, so a read error is the likely explanation. V usage is TRBV19 and J usage is TRBJ1-5; D possibly corresponds to TRBD1 (5 bases). CDR3 size: 14 residues. The germline V and J ends were trimmed by 4 bases and 12 bases, with 19 bases remaining between them. The germline V gene has CDR1 LNHDA and CDR2 SQIVND (reference sequence). CDR3 in DNA: TGTGCCAGTAGTAGGGGCGGAGGTGGATTGGACCAGCATCTT. This sequence encodes CASSRGGGGLDQHL.

This clonotype was detected ten times or more. The rearrangement uses TRBV28 and TRBJ1-5; the D is unclear. This CDR3 has 13 amino acids. CDR1 is MDHEN and CDR2 is SYDVKM in the germline V gene. Trimming took off 6 bases at V and 9 bases at J, with 15 bases between the two ends. The DNA for the CDR3 is TGTGCCAGCAGGGTCTTCGGGCCTTTGCCCCAGCATTTT. It is translated as CASRVFGPLPQHF.

The J gene is TRBJ1-5, the V gene TRBV7-9, with a possible D match to TRBD1 (5 bases). Germline V gives CDR1 SEHNR, CDR2 FQNEAQ (reference sequence). The CDR3 is made up of 14 amino acids. Trimming stripped 5 bases from V and 8 bases from J, with 16 bases between. CDR3 amino acids: CASSGDPMEEPQHF. The CDR3 bases are TGTGCCAGCAGCGGGGACCCGATGGAAGAGCCCCAGCATTTT.

In this sample, this clonotype turned up many times. The chain couples TRBV5-1 to TRBJ2-7; tentatively, D is TRBD1 or TRBD2 (5 bases each). Trimming took 5 bases from V and 3 from J, leaving 18 bases between them. Germline values: CDR1 SGHRS, CDR2 YFSETQ. The CDR3 is 15 amino acids. CDR3 nucleotides: TGCGCCAGCAGGAGGGACGTATCCGCCTACTACGAGCAGTACTTC. This encodes CASRRDVSAYYEQYF.

This clonotype was seen a handful of times. This chain uses TRBV18 with TRBJ2-3; D unclear. The CDR3 extends over 18 amino acids. V shed 2 bases and J shed 0 bases, with 18 bases lying between them. Germline V gives CDR1 KGHSH, CDR2 LQKENI. The CDR3 sequence is CASSPSWEDTTSTDTQYF. CDR3 in DNA: TGTGCCAGCTCACCATCCTGGGAAGACACAACTAGCACAGATACGCAGTATTTT.